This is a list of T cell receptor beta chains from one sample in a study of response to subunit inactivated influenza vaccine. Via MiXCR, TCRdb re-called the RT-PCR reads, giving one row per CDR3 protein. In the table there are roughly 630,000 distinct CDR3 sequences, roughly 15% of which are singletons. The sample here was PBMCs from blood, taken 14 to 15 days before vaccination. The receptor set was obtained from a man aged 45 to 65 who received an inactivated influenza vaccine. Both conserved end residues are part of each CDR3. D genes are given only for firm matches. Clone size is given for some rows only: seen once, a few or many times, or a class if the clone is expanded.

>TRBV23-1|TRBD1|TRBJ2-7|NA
TGCGCCAGCAGTCAATATCCTTGGGACAGGGACTACGAGCAGTACTTC
CASSQYPWDRDYEQYF
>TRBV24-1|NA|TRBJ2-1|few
TGTGCCACCAGTGACTTGGGTTCGGCCAATGAGCAGTTCTTC
CATSDLGSANEQFF
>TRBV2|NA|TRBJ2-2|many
TGTGCCAGCAGAAGGACACCGGACACCGGGGAGCTGTTTTTT
CASRRTPDTGELFF
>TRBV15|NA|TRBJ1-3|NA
TGTGCCACCAGCAGAGATAGTAGTTCTGGAAACACCATATATTTT
CATSRDSSSGNTIYF
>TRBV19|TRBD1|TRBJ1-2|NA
TGTGCCAGTAGTATGTCGGTAGGGACAGTGAATGGCTACACCTTC
CASSMSVGTVNGYTF
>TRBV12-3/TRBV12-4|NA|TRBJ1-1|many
TGTGCCAGCAGTTTAAGACGGGAAGCTTTCTTT
CASSLRREAFF
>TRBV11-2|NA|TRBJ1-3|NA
TGTGCCAGCAGCTTAGTTGAGCCGGACATCTCTGGAAACACCATATATTTT
CASSLVEPDISGNTIYF
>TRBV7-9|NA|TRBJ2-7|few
TGTGCCAGCAGCGTTGACTACGAGCAGTACTTC
CASSVDYEQYF
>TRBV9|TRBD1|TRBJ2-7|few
TGTGCCAGCAGCGTACAGCCCGGACAGGGCTACGAGCAGTACTTC
CASSVQPGQGYEQYF
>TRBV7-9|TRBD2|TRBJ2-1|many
TGTGCCAGCAGGACCGGGACTAGGGACTCTGAGCAGTTCTTC
CASRTGTRDSEQFF
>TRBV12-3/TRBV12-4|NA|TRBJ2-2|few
TGTGCCAGCAGTTTACGGCAGGGAGGCGGGGAGCTGTTTTTT
CASSLRQGGGELFF
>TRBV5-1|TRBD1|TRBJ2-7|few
TGCGCCAGCGGCCCAGGGGGTTCCAACGAGCAGTACTTC
CASGPGGSNEQYF
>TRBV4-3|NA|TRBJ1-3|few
TGCGCCAGCAGCCAAGACCCGGGAATGGATTTCTCTGGAAACACCATATATTTT
CASSQDPGMDFSGNTIYF
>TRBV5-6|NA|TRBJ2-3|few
TGTGCCAGCAGCTTGGTAGCGCCCACTAGCACAGATACGCAGTATTTT
CASSLVAPTSTDTQYF
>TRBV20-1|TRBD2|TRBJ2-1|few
TGCAGTGCTAGAGATAATACAGGACTAGCAGAGTTCTTC
CSARDNTGLAEFF
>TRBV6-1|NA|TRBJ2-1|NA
TGTGCCAGCAGTGAACCGCCTGGGGGGACGGGGGACAATGAGCAGTTCTTC
CASSEPPGGTGDNEQFF
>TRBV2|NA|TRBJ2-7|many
TGTGCCAGCGGGGGAGGATACGAGCAGTACTTC
CASGGGYEQYF
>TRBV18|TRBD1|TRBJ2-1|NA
TGTGCCAGCTCAGCACCGGGCGGGACAGGAGTCTACAATGAGCAGTTCTTC
CASSAPGGTGVYNEQFF
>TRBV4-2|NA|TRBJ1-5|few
TGTGCCAGCAGCCAGGACCATTTGGGGGGGGCAGGGAATCAGCCCCAGCATTTT
CASSQDHLGGAGNQPQHF
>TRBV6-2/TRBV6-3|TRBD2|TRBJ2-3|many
TGTGCCGGCAGCGGGAGGGTCCGACCGAATACGCAGTATTTT
CAGSGRVRPNTQYF
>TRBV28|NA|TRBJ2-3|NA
TGTGCCAGCCTCCAGTTTAGCACAGATACGCAGTATTTT
CASLQFSTDTQYF
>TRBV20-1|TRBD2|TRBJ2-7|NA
TGCAGTGCCGTAGATGTAGCGGGACAAAGTACCTACGAGCAGTACTTC
CSAVDVAGQSTYEQYF
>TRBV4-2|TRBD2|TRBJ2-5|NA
TGTGCCAGCAGCCCATTAAGAATAGGACTAGTAGAGACCCAGTACTTC
CASSPLRIGLVETQYF
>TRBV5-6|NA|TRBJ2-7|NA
TGTGCCAGCAGCAATCTGGGGGGAAGCTCCTACGAGCAGTACTTC
CASSNLGGSSYEQYF
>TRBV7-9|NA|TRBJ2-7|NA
TGTGCCAGCAGCTTCGGGGGGCCCGACGAGCAGTACTTC
CASSFGGPDEQYF
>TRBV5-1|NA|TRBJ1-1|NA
TGCGCCAGCTGCCCGGACGCGGGGATGAACACTGAAGCTTTCTTT
CASCPDAGMNTEAFF
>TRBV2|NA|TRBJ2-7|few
TGTGCCAGCAGTGAAGCGCTTCGAGCTAGCGAGCAGTACTTC
CASSEALRASEQYF